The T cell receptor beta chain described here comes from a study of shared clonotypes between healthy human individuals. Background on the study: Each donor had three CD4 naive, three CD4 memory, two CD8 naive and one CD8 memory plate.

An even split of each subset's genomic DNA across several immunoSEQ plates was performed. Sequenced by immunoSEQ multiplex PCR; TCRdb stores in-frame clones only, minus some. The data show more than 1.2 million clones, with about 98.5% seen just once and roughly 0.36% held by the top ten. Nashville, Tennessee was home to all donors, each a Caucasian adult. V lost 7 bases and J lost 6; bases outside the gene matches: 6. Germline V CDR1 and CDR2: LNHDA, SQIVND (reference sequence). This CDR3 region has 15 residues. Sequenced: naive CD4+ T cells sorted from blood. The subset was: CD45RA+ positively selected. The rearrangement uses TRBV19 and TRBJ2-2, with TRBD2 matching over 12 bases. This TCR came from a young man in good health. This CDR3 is CASTGTSGFAGELFF. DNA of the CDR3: TGTGCCAGTACCGGGACTAGCGGGTTCGCCGGGGAGCTGTTTTTT. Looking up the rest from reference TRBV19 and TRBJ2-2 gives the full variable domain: DGGITQSPKYLFRKEGQNVTLSCEQNLNHDAMYWYRQDPGQGLRLIYYSQIVNDFQKGDIAEGYSVSREKKESFPLTVTSAQKNPTAFYLCASTGTSGFAGELFFGEGSRLTVL.